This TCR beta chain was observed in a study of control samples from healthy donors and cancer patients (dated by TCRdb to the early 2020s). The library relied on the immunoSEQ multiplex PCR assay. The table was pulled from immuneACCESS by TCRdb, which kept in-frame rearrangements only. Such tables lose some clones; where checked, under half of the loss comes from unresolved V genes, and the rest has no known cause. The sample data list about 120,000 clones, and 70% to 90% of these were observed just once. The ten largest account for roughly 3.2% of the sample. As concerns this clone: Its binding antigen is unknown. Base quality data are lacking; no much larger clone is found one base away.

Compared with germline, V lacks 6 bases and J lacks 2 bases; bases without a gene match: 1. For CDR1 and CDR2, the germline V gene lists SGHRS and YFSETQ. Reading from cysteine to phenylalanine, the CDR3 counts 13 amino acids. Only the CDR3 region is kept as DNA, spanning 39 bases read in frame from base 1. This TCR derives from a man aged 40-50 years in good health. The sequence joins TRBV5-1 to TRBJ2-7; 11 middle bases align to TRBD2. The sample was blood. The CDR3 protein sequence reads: CASKLAGAYEQYF. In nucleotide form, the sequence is TGCGCCAGCAAACTAGCGGGGGCCTACGAGCAGTACTTC.